Listed below are T cell receptor beta chains from one sample, sequenced in a study of immune evolution from preneoplasia to lung adenocarcinoma. This table comes from immunoSEQ multiplex PCR, and its TCRdb copy is limited to in-frame clones, with some not included. The data contain roughly 40,000 clones, less than 80% of them singletons. Material for sequencing was FFPE invasive lung adenocarcinoma tissue. The origin of the receptors is a person in their sixties or seventies with lung adenocarcinoma. CDR3s include the opening cysteine and the closing phenylalanine or tryptophan. A D gene is named only where the DNA matches it firmly.

v_call d_call cdr3_length cdr3_aa
TRBV5-1 - 16 CASSPGAGPTNEKLFF
TRBV7-9 - 11 CATQPPDTQYF
TRBV10-3 - 13 CATRRTPGQTQYF
TRBV7-9 - 15 CASSLVKGNEETQYF
TRBV6-1 - 12 CASWVRGREQFF
TRBV19 - 15 CASSIASLDYNEQFF
TRBV28 - 12 CASSLVSEKLFF
TRBV28 - 13 CASSLQPNYGYTF
TRBV18 - 12 CASSPTPYEQYF
TRBV2 - 14 CASSAGGYSYEQYF
TRBV4-2 - 14 CASSQGEFGETQYF
TRBV9 - 16 CASSVAGVTSTDTQYF
TRBV7-2 - 12 CASSYVTGELFF
TRBV5-5 - 14 CASSLSIGGEKLFF
TRBV4-2 TRBD2 18 CASSHGFSGELSISEQFF
TRBV28 - 19 CASSLLSWGQTGNAPGYTF